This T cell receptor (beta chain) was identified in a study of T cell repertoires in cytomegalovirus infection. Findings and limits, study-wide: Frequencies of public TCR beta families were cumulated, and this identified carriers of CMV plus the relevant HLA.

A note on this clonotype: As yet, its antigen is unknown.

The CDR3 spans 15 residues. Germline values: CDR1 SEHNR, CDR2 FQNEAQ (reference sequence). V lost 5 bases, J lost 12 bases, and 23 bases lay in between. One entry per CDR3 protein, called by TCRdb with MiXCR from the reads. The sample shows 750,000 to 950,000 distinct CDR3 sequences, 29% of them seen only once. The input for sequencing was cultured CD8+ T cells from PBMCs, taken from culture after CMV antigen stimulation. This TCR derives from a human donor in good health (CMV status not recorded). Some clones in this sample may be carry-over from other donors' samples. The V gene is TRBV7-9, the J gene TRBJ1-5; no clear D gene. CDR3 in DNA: TGTGCCAGCAGCCCGGAACTCCCCCATCCCGGGCTCCAGCATTTT. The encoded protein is CASSPELPHPGLQHF.